One and the same sample provided the 6 T cell receptor beta chains below, sequenced in a study of CD8+ T cells in alopecia areata. Isolated RNA was reverse transcribed into cDNA used as the sequencing template. This table comes from immunoSEQ multiplex PCR, and its TCRdb copy is limited to in-frame clones, with some not included. This table has more than 100,000 clones, 53% appearing once. Specified treatment: oral pan-JAK inhibitor, 5-10 mg twice daily. The starting material was CD4+ T cells sorted from blood, obtained at week 4, from a patient treated with tofacitinib. All receptors derive from a human donor with alopecia areata.

The J gene is TRBJ2-1, the V gene TRBV13, with 7 nucleotides matching TRBD2. The germline CDR1 and CDR2 sequences are PRHDT and FYEKMQ (reference sequence). The CDR3 loop spans 19 amino acids. V shed 5 bases and J 0 bases; nucleotides not matched to a gene: 16. CDR3 amino acids: CASSPRGRGRESSYNEQFF. The DNA of the CDR3 is TGTGCCAGCAGCCCGCGTGGGCGAGGGCGGGAGAGCTCCTACAATGAGCAGTTCTTC.

This clone was seen ten or more times. V and J are TRBV30 and TRBJ1-1; D call uncertain. In germline, CDR1 is GTSNPN, CDR2 SVGIG (reference sequence). This CDR3 comprises 15 residues. V was pared by 0 bases and J by 1 base, with 12 bases between. CDR3 protein: CAWSVVGVKNTEAFF. For the CDR3, the DNA is TGTGCCTGGAGTGTAGTGGGTGTCAAGAACACTGAAGCTTTCTTT.

V is TRBV7-9 and J is TRBJ2-1; TRBD2 aligns across 12 bases. This CDR3 has 17 residues. The germline V gene has CDR1 SEHNR and CDR2 FQNEAQ (reference sequence). V trimming: 1 base; J trimming: 7 bases; junction bases outside the gene matches: 8. The CDR3 reads CASSLVGLAGLLNEQFF. The CDR3 DNA reads as TGTGCCAGCAGCTTAGTGGGACTAGCGGGCCTCCTAAATGAGCAGTTCTTC.

The V gene is TRBV30, the J gene TRBJ1-6; no clear D. Per germline, CDR1 GTSNPN and CDR2 SVGIG (reference sequence). Trimming cost V 2 bases and J 0 bases, with 11 bases left between them. CDR3 size: 16 residues. The CDR3: CAWSFGTFSYNSPLHF. In DNA form, the CDR3 reads TGTGCCTGGAGTTTCGGAACCTTCTCCTATAATTCACCCCTCCACTTT.

This sequence joins TRBV5-4 and TRBJ1-1, with D uncertain. The CDR3 is 12 amino acids. Germline loops: CDR1 SGHNT, CDR2 YYREEE (reference sequence). The V and J ends lost 2 bases and 5 bases respectively, with 7 bases between them. The chain's CDR3 is CASSFSTTEAFF. DNA for the CDR3: TGTGCCAGCAGCTTTAGTACGACTGAAGCTTTCTTT.

The chain has TRBV7-9 and TRBJ2-3, with 11 bases identical to TRBD2. Germline V gene lookup returns CDR1 SEHNR and CDR2 FQNEAQ (reference sequence). This CDR3 has 15 amino acids. Trimming removed 5 bases from V and 4 bases from J; junction bases left unmatched: 5. In DNA form, the CDR3 reads TGTGCCAGCAGCCTTAGCGGGGGGGCCGCAGATACGCAGTATTTT. Residues: CASSLSGGAADTQYF. The variable domain in full, completed from reference TRBV7-9 and TRBJ2-3, reads DTGVSQNPRHKITKRGQNVTFRCDPISEHNRLYWYRQTLGQGPEFLTYFQNEAQLEKSRLLSDRFSAERPKGSFSTLEIQRTEQGDSAMYLCASSLSGGAADTQYFGPGTRLTVL.